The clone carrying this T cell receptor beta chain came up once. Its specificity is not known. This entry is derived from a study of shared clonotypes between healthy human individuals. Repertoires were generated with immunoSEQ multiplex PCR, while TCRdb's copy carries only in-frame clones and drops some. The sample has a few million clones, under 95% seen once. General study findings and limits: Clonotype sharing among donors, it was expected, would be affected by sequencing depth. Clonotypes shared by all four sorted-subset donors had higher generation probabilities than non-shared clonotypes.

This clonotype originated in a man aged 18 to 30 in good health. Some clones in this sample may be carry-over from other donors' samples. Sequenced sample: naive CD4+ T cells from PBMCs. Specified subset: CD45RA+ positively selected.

The CDR3 sequence is CASGTSGTGEQYF. The CDR3 DNA follows: TGTGCCAGCGGGACTAGCGGGACGGGGGAGCAGTACTTC. The J gene is TRBJ2-7, the V gene TRBV28; TRBD2 agrees at 13 bases. The CDR3 totals 13 residues. Looked up from germline, CDR1 is MDHEN and CDR2 is SYDVKM. The J segment lost 7 bases and the V segment lost 8 bases, leaving 5 bases of the junction unmatched. The variable domain in full, completed from reference TRBV28 and TRBJ2-7, reads DVKVTQSSRYLVKRTGEKVFLECVQDMDHENMFWYRQDPGLGLRLIYFSYDVKMKEKGDIPEGYSVSREKKERFSLILESASTNQTSMYLCASGTSGTGEQYFGPGTRLTVT.